These T cell receptor beta chains were read from a single sample in a study of preoperative IRX-2 immunotherapy in early breast cancer. The data were produced by immunoSEQ multiplex PCR, yet TCRdb's version contains in-frame clones alone and is incomplete. Here the sample spans approximately 98,000 clones, about nine tenths being singletons. Sequencing used tumor tissue, obtained after IRX-2 immunotherapy. The receptor source for this set is a human donor with breast cancer. The CDR3 runs from the conserved cysteine through the conserved F or W. A D gene is named only where the DNA matches it firmly. Size values are once, few and many counts, or a class for expanded clones, and some rows have none.

len: 15; v_gene: TRBV30; j_gene: TRBJ1-4; abundance: -; d_gene: TRBD1; CDR3aa: CAWSPDRGPAEKLFF; CDR3nt: TGTGCCTGGAGCCCAGATAGGGGGCCGGCGGAAAAACTGTTTTTT
len: 15; v_gene: TRBV28; j_gene: TRBJ1-5; abundance: -; d_gene: -; CDR3aa: CASSTSGRVNQPQHF; CDR3nt: TGTGCCAGCAGTACCTCCGGACGGGTCAATCAGCCCCAGCATTTT
len: 13; v_gene: TRBV18; j_gene: TRBJ1-4; abundance: -; d_gene: -; CDR3aa: CASSPGALEKLFF; CDR3nt: TGTGCCAGCTCACCAGGGGCGCTTGAAAAACTGTTTTTT
len: 15; v_gene: TRBV11-3; j_gene: TRBJ2-1; abundance: -; d_gene: -; CDR3aa: CASSYSQSSYNEQFF; CDR3nt: TGTGCCAGCAGTTACAGCCAAAGCTCCTACAATGAGCAGTTCTTC
len: 14; v_gene: TRBV29-1; j_gene: TRBJ1-5; abundance: -; d_gene: -; CDR3aa: CSVEDPTEDQPQHF; CDR3nt: TGCAGCGTTGAAGACCCTACAGAAGATCAGCCCCAGCATTTT
len: 15; v_gene: TRBV6-8; j_gene: TRBJ1-2; abundance: -; d_gene: TRBD1; CDR3aa: CASSGGQGAAYGYTF; CDR3nt: TGTGCCAGCAGTGGCGGACAGGGGGCGGCGTATGGCTACACCTTC
len: 15; v_gene: TRBV6-8; j_gene: TRBJ1-5; abundance: -; d_gene: TRBD1; CDR3aa: CASRPGQFSNQPQHF; CDR3nt: TGTGCCAGCAGGCCGGGACAGTTTAGCAATCAGCCCCAGCATTTT
len: 16; v_gene: TRBV5-1; j_gene: TRBJ1-2; abundance: -; d_gene: -; CDR3aa: CASTPPWTFLNYGYTF; CDR3nt: TGCGCCAGCACCCCACCTTGGACATTCTTGAACTATGGCTACACCTTC
len: 14; v_gene: TRBV6-8; j_gene: TRBJ1-5; abundance: few; d_gene: TRBD1; CDR3aa: CASSYPQGDQPQHF; CDR3nt: TGTGCCAGCAGCTACCCCCAGGGGGATCAGCCCCAGCATTTT
len: 14; v_gene: TRBV7-6; j_gene: TRBJ2-1; abundance: -; d_gene: -; CDR3aa: CASHFGGLTNEQFF; CDR3nt: TGTGCCAGCCATTTTGGGGGACTGACGAATGAGCAGTTCTTC
len: 11; v_gene: TRBV30; j_gene: TRBJ2-7; abundance: once; d_gene: -; CDR3aa: CAWSVPGSWAF; CDR3nt: TGTGCCTGGAGTGTACCCGGGAGCTGGGCCTTC
len: 16; v_gene: TRBV18; j_gene: TRBJ1-4; abundance: -; d_gene: -; CDR3aa: CASSPTHETSGEKLFF; CDR3nt: TGTGCCAGCTCACCTACCCACGAGACGTCTGGGGAAAAACTGTTTTTT
len: 15; v_gene: TRBV6-8; j_gene: TRBJ1-6; abundance: -; d_gene: -; CDR3aa: CASRTTTPYNSPLHF; CDR3nt: TGTGCCAGCAGAACGACGACACCCTATAATTCACCCCTCCACTTT
len: 15; v_gene: TRBV18; j_gene: TRBJ1-2; abundance: -; d_gene: TRBD1; CDR3aa: CASSPSAGGGDGYTF; CDR3nt: TGTGCCAGCTCACCATCGGCAGGGGGCGGGGATGGCTACACCTTC
len: 12; v_gene: TRBV28; j_gene: TRBJ2-1; abundance: -; d_gene: -; CDR3aa: CASSLRVNEQFF; CDR3nt: TGTGCCAGCAGTTTACGGGTCAATGAGCAGTTCTTC
len: 15; v_gene: TRBV28; j_gene: TRBJ2-1; abundance: -; d_gene: TRBD2; CDR3aa: CASSSRLAGGDEQFF; CDR3nt: TGTGCCAGCAGTTCTCGACTAGCGGGGGGGGATGAGCAGTTCTTC
len: 16; v_gene: TRBV5-1; j_gene: TRBJ1-3; abundance: -; d_gene: -; CDR3aa: CASSPLPQDSGNTIYF; CDR3nt: TGCGCCAGCAGCCCGCTTCCTCAGGATTCTGGAAACACCATATATTTT
len: 14; v_gene: TRBV6-8; j_gene: TRBJ2-2; abundance: few; d_gene: -; CDR3aa: CASNLYSNTGELFF; CDR3nt: TGTGCCAGCAACCTATACTCGAACACCGGGGAGCTGTTTTTT
len: 14; v_gene: TRBV19; j_gene: TRBJ1-2; abundance: -; d_gene: -; CDR3aa: CASSIRTADYGYTF; CDR3nt: TGTGCCAGTAGTATTAGGACAGCTGACTATGGCTACACCTTC